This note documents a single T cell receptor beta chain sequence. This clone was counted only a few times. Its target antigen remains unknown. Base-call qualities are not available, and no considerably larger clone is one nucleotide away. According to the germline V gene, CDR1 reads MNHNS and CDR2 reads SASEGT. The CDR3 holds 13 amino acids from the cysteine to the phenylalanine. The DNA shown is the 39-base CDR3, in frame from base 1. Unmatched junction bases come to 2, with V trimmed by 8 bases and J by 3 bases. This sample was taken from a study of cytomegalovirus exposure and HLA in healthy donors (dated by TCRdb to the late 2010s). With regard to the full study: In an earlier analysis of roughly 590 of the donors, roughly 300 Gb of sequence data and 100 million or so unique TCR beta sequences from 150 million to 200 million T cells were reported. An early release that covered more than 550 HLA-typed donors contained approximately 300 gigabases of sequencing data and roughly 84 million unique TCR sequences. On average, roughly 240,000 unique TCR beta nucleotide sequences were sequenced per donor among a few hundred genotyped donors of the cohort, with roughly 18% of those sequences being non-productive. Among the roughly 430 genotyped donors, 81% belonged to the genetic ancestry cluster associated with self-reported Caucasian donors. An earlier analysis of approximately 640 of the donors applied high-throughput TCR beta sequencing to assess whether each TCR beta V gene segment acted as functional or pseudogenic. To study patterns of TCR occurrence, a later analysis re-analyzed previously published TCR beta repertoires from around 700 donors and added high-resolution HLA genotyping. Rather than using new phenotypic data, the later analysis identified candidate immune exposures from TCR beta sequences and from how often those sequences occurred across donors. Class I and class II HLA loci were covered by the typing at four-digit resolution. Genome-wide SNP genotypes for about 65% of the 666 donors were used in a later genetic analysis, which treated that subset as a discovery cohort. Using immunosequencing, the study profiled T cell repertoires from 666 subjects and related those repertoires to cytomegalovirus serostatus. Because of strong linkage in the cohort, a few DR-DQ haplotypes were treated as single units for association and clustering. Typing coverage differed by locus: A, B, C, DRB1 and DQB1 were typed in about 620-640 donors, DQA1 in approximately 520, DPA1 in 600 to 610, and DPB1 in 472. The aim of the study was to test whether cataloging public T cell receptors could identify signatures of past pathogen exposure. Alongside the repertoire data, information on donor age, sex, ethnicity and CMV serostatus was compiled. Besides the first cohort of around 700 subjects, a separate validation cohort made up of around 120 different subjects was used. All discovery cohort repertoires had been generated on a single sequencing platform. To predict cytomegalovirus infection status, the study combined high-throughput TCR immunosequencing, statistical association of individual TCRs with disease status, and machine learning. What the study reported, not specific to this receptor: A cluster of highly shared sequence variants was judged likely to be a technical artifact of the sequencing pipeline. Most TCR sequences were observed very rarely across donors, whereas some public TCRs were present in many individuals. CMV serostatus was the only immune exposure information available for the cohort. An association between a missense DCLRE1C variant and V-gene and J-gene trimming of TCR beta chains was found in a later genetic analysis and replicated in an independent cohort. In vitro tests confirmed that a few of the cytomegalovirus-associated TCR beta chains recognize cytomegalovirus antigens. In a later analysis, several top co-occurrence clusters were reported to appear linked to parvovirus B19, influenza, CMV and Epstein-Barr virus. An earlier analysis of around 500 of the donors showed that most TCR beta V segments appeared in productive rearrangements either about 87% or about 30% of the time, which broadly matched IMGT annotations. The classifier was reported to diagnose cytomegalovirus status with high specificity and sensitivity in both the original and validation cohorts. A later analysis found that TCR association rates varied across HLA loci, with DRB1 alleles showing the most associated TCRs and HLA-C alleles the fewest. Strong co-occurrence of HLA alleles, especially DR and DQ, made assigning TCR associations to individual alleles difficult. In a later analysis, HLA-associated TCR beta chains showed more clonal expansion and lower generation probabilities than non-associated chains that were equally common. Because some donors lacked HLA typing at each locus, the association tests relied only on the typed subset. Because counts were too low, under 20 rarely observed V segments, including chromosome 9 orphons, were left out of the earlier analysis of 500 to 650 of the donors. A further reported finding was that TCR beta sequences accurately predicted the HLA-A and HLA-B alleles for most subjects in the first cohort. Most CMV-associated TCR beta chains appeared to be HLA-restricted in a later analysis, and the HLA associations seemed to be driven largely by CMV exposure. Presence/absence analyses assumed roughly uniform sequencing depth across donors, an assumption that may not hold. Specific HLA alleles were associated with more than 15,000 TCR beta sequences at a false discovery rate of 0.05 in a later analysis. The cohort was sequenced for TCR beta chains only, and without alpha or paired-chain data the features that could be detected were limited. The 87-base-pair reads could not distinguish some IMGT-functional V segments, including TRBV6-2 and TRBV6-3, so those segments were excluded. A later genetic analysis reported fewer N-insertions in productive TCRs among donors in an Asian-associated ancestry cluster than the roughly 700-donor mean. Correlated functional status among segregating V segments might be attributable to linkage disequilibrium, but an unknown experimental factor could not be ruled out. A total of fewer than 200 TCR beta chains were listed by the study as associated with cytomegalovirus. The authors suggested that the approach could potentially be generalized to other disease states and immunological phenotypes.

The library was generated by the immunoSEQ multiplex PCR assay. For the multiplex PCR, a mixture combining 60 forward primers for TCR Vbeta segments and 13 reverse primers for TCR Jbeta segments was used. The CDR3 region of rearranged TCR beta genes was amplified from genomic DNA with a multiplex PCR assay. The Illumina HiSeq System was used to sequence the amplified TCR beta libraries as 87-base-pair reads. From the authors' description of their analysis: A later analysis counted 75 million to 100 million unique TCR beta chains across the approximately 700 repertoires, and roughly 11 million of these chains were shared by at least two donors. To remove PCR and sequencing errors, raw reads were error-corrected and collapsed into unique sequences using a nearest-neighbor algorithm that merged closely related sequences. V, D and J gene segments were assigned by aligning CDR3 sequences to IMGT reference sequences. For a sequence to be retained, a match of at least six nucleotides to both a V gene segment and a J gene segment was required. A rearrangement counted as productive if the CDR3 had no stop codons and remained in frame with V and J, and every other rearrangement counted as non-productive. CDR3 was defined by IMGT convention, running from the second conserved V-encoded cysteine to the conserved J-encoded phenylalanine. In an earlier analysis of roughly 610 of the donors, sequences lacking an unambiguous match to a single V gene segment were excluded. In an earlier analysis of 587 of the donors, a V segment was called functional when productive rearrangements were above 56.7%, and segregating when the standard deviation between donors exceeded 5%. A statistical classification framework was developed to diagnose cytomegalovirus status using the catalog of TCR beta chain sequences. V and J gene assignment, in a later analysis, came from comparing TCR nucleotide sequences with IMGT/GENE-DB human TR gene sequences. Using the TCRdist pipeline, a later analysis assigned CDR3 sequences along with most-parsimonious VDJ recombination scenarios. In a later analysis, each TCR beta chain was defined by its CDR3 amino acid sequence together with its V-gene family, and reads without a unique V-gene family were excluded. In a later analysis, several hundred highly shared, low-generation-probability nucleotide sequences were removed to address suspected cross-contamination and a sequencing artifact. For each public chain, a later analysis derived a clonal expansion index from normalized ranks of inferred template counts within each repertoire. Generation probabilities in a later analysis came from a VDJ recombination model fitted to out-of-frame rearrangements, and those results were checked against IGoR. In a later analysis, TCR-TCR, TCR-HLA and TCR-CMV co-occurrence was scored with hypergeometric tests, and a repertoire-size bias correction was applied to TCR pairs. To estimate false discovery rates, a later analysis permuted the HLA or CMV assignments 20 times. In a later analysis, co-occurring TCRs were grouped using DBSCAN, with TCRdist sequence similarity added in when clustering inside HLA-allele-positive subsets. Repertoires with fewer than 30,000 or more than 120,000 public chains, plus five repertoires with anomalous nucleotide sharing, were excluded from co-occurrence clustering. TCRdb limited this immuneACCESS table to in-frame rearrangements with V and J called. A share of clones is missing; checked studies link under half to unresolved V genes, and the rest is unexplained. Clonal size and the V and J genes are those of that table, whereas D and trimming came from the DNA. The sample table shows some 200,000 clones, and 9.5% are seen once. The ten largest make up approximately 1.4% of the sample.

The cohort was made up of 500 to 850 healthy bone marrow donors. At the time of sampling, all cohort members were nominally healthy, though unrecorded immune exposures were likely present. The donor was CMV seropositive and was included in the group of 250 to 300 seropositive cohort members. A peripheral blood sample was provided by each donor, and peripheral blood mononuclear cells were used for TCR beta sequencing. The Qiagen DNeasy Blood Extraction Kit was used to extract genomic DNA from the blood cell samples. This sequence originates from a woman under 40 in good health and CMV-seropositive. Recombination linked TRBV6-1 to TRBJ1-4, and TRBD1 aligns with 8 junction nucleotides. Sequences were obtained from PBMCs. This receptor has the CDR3 CASQGAANEKLFF. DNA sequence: TGTGCCAGCCAGGGGGCCGCTAATGAAAAACTGTTTTTT.